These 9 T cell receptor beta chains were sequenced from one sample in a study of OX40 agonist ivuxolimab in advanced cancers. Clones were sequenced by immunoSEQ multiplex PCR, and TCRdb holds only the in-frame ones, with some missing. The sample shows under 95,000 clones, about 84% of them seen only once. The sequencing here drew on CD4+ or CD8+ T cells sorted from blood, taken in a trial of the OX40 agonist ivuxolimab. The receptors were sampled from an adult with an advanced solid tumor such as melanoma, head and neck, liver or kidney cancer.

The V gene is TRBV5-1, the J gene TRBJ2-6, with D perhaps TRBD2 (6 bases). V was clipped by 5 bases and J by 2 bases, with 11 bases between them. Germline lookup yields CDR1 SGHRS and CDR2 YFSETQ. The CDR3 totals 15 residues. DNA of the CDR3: TGCGCCAGCAGTACCCCGGGGGCTGGGGCCAACGTCCTGACTTTC. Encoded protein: CASSTPGAGANVLTF.

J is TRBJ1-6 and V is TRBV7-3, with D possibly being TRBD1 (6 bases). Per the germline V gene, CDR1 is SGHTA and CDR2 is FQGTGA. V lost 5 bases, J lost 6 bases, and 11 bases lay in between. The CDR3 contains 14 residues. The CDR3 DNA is TGTGCCAGCAGCCGTGGACAGTCTAATTCACCCCTCCACTTT. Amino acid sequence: CASSRGQSNSPLHF.

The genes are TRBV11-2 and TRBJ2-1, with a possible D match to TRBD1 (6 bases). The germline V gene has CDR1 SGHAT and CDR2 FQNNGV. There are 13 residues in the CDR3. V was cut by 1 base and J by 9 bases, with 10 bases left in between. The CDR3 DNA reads TGTGCCAGCAGCTTAGGACAGGTTAGTGAGCAGTTCTTC. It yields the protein CASSLGQVSEQFF.

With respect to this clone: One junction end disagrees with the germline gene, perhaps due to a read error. The CDR3 spells CATLTDSTTEKLFF. The CDR3 bases are TGCGCCACCCTCACGGATTCAACTACTGAAAAACTGTTTTTT. The chain recombines TRBV10-2 with TRBJ1-4; D ambiguous. This CDR3 is 14 amino acids long. Germline V CDR1 and CDR2: WSHSY, SAAADI.

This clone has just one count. CDR3 coding DNA: TGTGCCTGGTCCCAACAGATTAACACTGAAGCTTTCTTT. Protein: CAWSQQINTEAFF. The chain joins TRBV30 to TRBJ1-1; D call uncertain. V lost 5 bases and J lost 2, with 12 bases in between. Germline CDR1 reads GTSNPN; CDR2 reads SVGIG (reference sequence). The CDR3 sequence is 13 residues long.

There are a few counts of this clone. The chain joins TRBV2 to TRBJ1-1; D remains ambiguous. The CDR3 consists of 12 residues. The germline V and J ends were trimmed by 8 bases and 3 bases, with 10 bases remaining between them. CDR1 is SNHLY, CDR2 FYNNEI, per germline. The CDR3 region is CASGKVDTEAFF. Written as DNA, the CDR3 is TGTGCCAGCGGTAAAGTGGACACTGAAGCTTTCTTT.

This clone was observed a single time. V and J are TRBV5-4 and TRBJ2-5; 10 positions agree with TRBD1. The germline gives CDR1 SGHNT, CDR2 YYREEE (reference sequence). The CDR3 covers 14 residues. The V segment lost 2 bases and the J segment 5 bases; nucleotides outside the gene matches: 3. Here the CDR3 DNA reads TGTGCCAGCAGCTTAAGACAGGGGGCGGAGACCCAGTACTTC. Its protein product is CASSLRQGAETQYF.

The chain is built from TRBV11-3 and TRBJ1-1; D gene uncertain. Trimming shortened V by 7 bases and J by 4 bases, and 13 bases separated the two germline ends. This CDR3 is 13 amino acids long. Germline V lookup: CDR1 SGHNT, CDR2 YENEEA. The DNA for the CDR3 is TGTGCCAGCACCTCCACTGACCCCACTGAAGCTTTCTTT. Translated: CASTSTDPTEAFF.

The chain's CDR3 is CASTPSATNIQYF. The CDR3 coding sequence is TGTGCCAGTACTCCTAGCGCAACAAACATTCAGTACTTC. The chain recombines TRBV19 with TRBJ2-4, with D tentatively TRBD2 (6 bases). Germline CDR1 reads LNHDA; CDR2 reads SQIVND (reference sequence). V shed 7 bases and J shed 6 bases, with 13 bases lying between them. The CDR3 sequence is 13 residues long. Full variable domain (outside the CDR3, taken from reference TRBV19 and TRBJ2-4): DGGITQSPKYLFRKEGQNVTLSCEQNLNHDAMYWYRQDPGQGLRLIYYSQIVNDFQKGDIAEGYSVSREKKESFPLTVTSAQKNPTAFYLCASTPSATNIQYFGAGTRLSVL.